Each of the 23 T cell receptor beta chains below was sequenced from the same sample in a study of CD8+ T cells in alopecia areata. Following RNA extraction, reverse transcription yielded cDNA that acted as the sequencing template. TCRdb's copy holds only in-frame clones and misses some; the assay was immunoSEQ multiplex PCR. The data show 98,000 or so clones, with 61% seen just once and roughly a sixth held by the top ten. Specified treatment: oral pan-JAK inhibitor, 5-10 mg twice daily. Sequencing used CD8+ T cells sorted from blood, obtained at week 4, from a patient treated with tofacitinib. These receptors came from a human donor with alopecia areata.

The V gene is TRBV27, the J gene TRBJ2-5; D remains unclear. This CDR3 is built from 14 residues. V was trimmed by 0 bases and J by 2 bases, leaving 7 bases between them. The V gene's germline CDR1 is MNHEY and CDR2 SMNVEV (reference sequence). CDR3 in amino acids: CASSLSGTQETQYF. The CDR3, as DNA: TGTGCCAGCAGTTTATCGGGAACTCAAGAGACCCAGTACTTC.

The chain links TRBV5-1 to TRBJ2-5; D call uncertain. The V gene lost 0 bases and the J gene lost 2 bases, with 5 bases spanning the gap. The CDR3 is 13 amino acids. In germline, CDR1 is SGHRS, CDR2 YFSETQ. CDR3 DNA: TGCGCCAGCAGCTTGGAGGTTCAAGAGACCCAGTACTTC. Protein sequence: CASSLEVQETQYF. Combining the CDR3 with reference TRBV5-1 and TRBJ2-5 gives the whole variable domain KAGVTQTPRYLIKTRGQQVTLSCSPISGHRSVSWYQQTPGQGLQFLFEYFSETQRNKGNFPGRFSGRQFSNSRSEMNVSTLELGDSALYLCASSLEVQETQYFGPGTRLLVL.

The table lists this clone with a few counts. The CDR3 DNA reads as TGCAGCGTTGAAGTACAGGGTACGGGTGAAGCTTTCTTT. It yields the protein CSVEVQGTGEAFF. J is TRBJ1-1 and V is TRBV29-1, with D possibly being TRBD1 (6 bases). The germline V and J ends were trimmed by 1 base and 7 bases, with 13 bases remaining between them. This CDR3 is 13 amino acids long. CDR1 SQVTM and CDR2 ANQGSEA come from the germline V gene. The whole variable domain, filled in from reference TRBV29-1 and TRBJ1-1, reads SAVISQKPSRDICQRGTSLTIQCQVDSQVTMMFWYRQQPGQSLTLIATANQGSEATYESGFVIDKFPISRPNLTFSTLTVSNMSPEDSSIYLCSVEVQGTGEAFFGQGTRLTVV.

This clone came up a few times. The chain combines TRBV15 with TRBJ1-2; D call uncertain. The CDR3 has 16 residues. The V and J ends lost 0 bases and 8 bases respectively, with 19 bases between them. Germline lookup yields CDR1 LNHNV and CDR2 YYDKDF (reference sequence). In nucleotides, the CDR3 is TGTGCCACCAGCAGAGATGGCAGACCTCTCCCGAAGGGCTACACCTTC. This translates into CATSRDGRPLPKGYTF.

The CDR3 spells CSATATSYEQYF. CDR3 sequence (DNA): TGCAGCGCGACTGCGACCTCCTACGAGCAGTACTTC. The gene calls are TRBV29-1 and TRBJ2-7; no reliable D call. The CDR3 has 12 residues. V was shortened by 7 bases and J by 0 bases, with 10 bases between the two germline ends. Germline-derived CDR1 and CDR2 are SQVTM and ANQGSEA.

The rearrangement joins TRBV29-1 to TRBJ2-1; D gene unclear. The CDR3 extends over 13 amino acids. CDR1 and CDR2 (germline): SQVTM, ANQGSEA. Trimming left V 1 base short and J 4 bases short, with 8 bases between. For the CDR3, the DNA is TGCAGCGTTGAAGCTTGGCAGTACAATGAGCAGTTCTTC. It codes for CSVEAWQYNEQFF.

The sample holds a few counts of this clone. V and J are TRBV20-1 and TRBJ1-1; D is unresolved. The CDR3 totals 11 residues. Germline V CDR1 and CDR2: DFQATT, SNEGSKA (reference sequence). Trimming shortened V by 2 bases and J by 6 bases, and 7 bases separated the two germline ends. CDR3 loop: CSARPGAEAFF. The CDR3 DNA reads as TGCAGTGCTAGACCCGGGGCTGAAGCTTTCTTT.

This clone was counted a few times. The chain uses TRBV19 and TRBJ2-7, with 7 bases lining up with TRBD1. V shed 8 bases and J 3 bases; nucleotides not matched to a gene: 7. Germline CDR1 LNHDA, CDR2 SQIVND (reference sequence). The CDR3 is made up of 13 amino acids. This chain's CDR3 is CASGPGTDYEQYF. As DNA, the CDR3 is TGTGCCAGTGGGCCCGGGACAGACTACGAGCAGTACTTC.

J is TRBJ1-1 and V is TRBV7-9, with TRBD1 as a possible D gene (5 bases). Germline lookup yields CDR1 SEHNR and CDR2 FQNEAQ (reference sequence). Deletions cut 7 bases from V and 5 bases from J, with 14 bases between. The CDR3 is 13 amino acids. CDR3 residues: CASNNHEGTEAFF. The CDR3 nucleotides read TGTGCCAGCAACAATCATGAGGGGACTGAAGCTTTCTTT.

This clone showed up just a few times. The chain joins TRBV7-2 to TRBJ2-7; 8 bases are shared with TRBD1. This CDR3 region has 16 residues. With 1 base clipped from V and 1 base from J, the junction kept 6 bases outside the gene matches. Germline-derived CDR1 and CDR2 are SGHTA and FQGNSA. CDR3 bases: TGTGCCAGCAGCTTAGATCCCGGGACAGGATCCTACGAGCAGTACTTC. Translating gives CASSLDPGTGSYEQYF.

The chain joins TRBV27 to TRBJ2-5; 8 bases fit TRBD1. The J segment lost 2 bases and the V segment lost 11 bases, leaving 13 bases of the junction unmatched. Germline V gene sequence: CDR1 MNHEY, CDR2 SMNVEV (reference sequence). This CDR3 contains 15 residues. CDR3 DNA sequence: TGTGCCTCGCAGCGGACAGGGTTTTTACAAGAGACCCAGTACTTC. This codes for CASQRTGFLQETQYF.

This clone was observed a few times. This rearrangement joins TRBV13 to TRBJ1-3; D gene uncertain. The V end lost 3 bases, the J end lost 4 bases, and 4 bases lay between the germline ends. Per the germline V gene, CDR1 is PRHDT and CDR2 is FYEKMQ (reference sequence). The CDR3 covers 12 residues. This CDR3 is CASSFGGNTIYF. The CDR3 DNA follows: TGTGCCAGCAGCTTTGGGGGAAACACCATATATTTT.

This clone appeared a few times. The rearrangement uses TRBV5-1 and TRBJ1-2; D is undetermined. Trimming left V 2 bases short and J 7 bases short, with 9 bases between. Per germline, CDR1 SGHRS and CDR2 YFSETQ. The CDR3 spans 12 residues. The CDR3 region is CASSLGGLGYTF. CDR3 coding DNA: TGCGCCAGCAGCTTAGGCGGGCTTGGCTACACCTTC.

The rearrangement uses TRBV7-6 and TRBJ2-7; D gene ambiguous. Germline V gene sequence: CDR1 SGHVS, CDR2 FNYEAQ. The CDR3 covers 13 residues. Between the trimmed V and J ends, which lost 1 base and 3 bases, there was a span of 7 bases. CDR3 loop: CASSLEWFYEQYF. The CDR3 DNA sequence: TGTGCCAGCAGCTTAGAATGGTTCTACGAGCAGTACTTC.

The chain is built from TRBV4-3 and TRBJ2-2, with D unresolved. Trimming stripped 5 bases from V and 3 bases from J, with 7 bases between. This CDR3 region has 13 residues. CDR1 LGHNA and CDR2 YSLEER come from the germline V gene. The CDR3 bases are TGCGCCAGCAGCTCGGGTGACACCGGGGAGCTGTTTTTT. It specifies CASSSGDTGELFF.

The rearrangement links TRBV7-9 to TRBJ2-7; TRBD1 matches 9 bases. Germline V gene lookup returns CDR1 SEHNR and CDR2 FQNEAQ (reference sequence). J lost 4 bases, V lost 3 bases, and 4 bases had no gene match. The CDR3 contains 14 residues. CDR3 in DNA: TGTGCCAGCAGCTTCGGGACAGGGTTTTACGAGCAGTACTTC. Protein: CASSFGTGFYEQYF.

About this clone: Other DNA sequences from this sample encode an identical CDR3 as well. The chain joins TRBV6-5 to TRBJ1-5; D gene uncertain. Per germline, CDR1 MNHEY and CDR2 SVGAGI. This CDR3 has 13 amino acids. V lost 4 bases to trimming and J lost 0 bases, with 4 bases between them. The CDR3 loop is CASSSYSNQPQHF. In nucleotides, the CDR3 is TGTGCCAGCAGTTCCTATAGCAATCAGCCCCAGCATTTT.

This clone was recorded only once. It differs at one base from a far larger clone, so likely a read error. The sample has other DNA sequences that encode this CDR3 too. J is TRBJ2-3 and V is TRBV6-4; TRBD2 aligns across 12 bases. Germline V gene data show CDR1 as MRHNA and CDR2 as SNTAGT. The CDR3 extends over 15 amino acids. CDR3 loop: CASSETSGGTDTQYF. The CDR3 coding sequence is TGTGCCAGCAGTGAGACTAGCGGGGGCACAGATACGCAGTATTTC.

V is TRBV7-2 and J is TRBJ2-3; no clear D. The V gene lost 10 bases and the J gene lost 7 bases, with 15 bases spanning the gap. Germline V lookup: CDR1 SGHTA, CDR2 FQGNSA. CDR3 length: 12 residues. CDR3 residues: CATASADHTQYF. CDR3 nucleotide sequence: TGTGCCACCGCATCGGCCGACCATACGCAGTATTTT.

This clone was seen more than once but under ten times. This sequence joins TRBV23-1 and TRBJ2-5; D ambiguous. TRBV23-1 is placed among ORFs of uncertain function. CDR3 size: 10 residues. V lost 4 bases, J lost 10 bases, and 7 bases lay in between. CDR3 loop: CASSLLDQYF. The CDR3 DNA is TGCGCCAGCAGTCTCCTAGACCAGTACTTC.

This clone was recorded once. The chain carries TRBV5-1 and TRBJ2-7; 8 bases are a match to TRBD2. V gave up 7 bases and J gave up 3 bases; unmatched junction bases: 15. CDR1 is SGHRS, CDR2 YFSETQ, per germline. The CDR3 loop spans 16 amino acids. DNA for the CDR3: TGCGCCAGCGCTAACGGTATAGCGGGGATCAACTACGAGCAGTACTTC. Translating gives CASANGIAGINYEQYF. Based on the CDR3 plus reference TRBV5-1 and TRBJ2-7, the full variable domain is KAGVTQTPRYLIKTRGQQVTLSCSPISGHRSVSWYQQTPGQGLQFLFEYFSETQRNKGNFPGRFSGRQFSNSRSEMNVSTLELGDSALYLCASANGIAGINYEQYFGPGTRLTVT.

The chain links TRBV28 to TRBJ2-1, with TRBD2 matching 9 bases. V lost 4 bases, J lost 8 bases, and 12 bases stayed unmatched. This CDR3 contains 16 residues. Germline CDR1 and CDR2: MDHEN and SYDVKM. The CDR3 reads CASSSSGGRASDEQFF. The CDR3 coding sequence is TGTGCCAGCAGTTCTTCTGGCGGGAGGGCCTCGGATGAGCAGTTCTTC.

In this sample, this clone turned up a few times. The chain combines TRBV4-1 with TRBJ1-2; TRBD1 is a possible D gene (6 bases). Deletions cut 1 base from V and 4 bases from J, with 10 bases between. CDR1 is MGHRA, CDR2 YSYEKL, per germline. The CDR3 spans 14 residues. CDR3 protein: CASSQVGGSYGYTF. The CDR3 nucleotides are TGCGCCAGCAGCCAAGTCGGGGGCAGCTATGGCTACACCTTC.